These T cell receptor beta chains were read from a single sample in a study of blood T cell repertoires in COVID-19. Measured with immunoSEQ multiplex PCR; TCRdb has only the in-frame clones, and not every one. The sample consists of some 130,000 clones, around 90% of them appearing once. The sample was peripheral blood. All receptors come from a man aged 45-65 years with active COVID-19. The CDR3 runs from the conserved cysteine through the conserved F or W. D genes are given only for firm matches. Size values are once, few and many counts, or a class for expanded clones, and some rows have none.

CDR3,DNA,size,V,J,D
CASNTRGYEQYF,TGTGCCAGCAATACCCGGGGTTACGAGCAGTACTTC,once,TRBV28,TRBJ2-7,NA
CASSPTSFGVYNEQFF,TGTGCCAGCAGCCCTACTAGTTTTGGGGTTTACAATGAGCAGTTCTTC,NA,TRBV9,TRBJ2-1,NA
CAGRQGRETGELFF,TGTGCCGGCAGACAGGGAAGGGAAACCGGGGAGCTGTTTTTT,NA,TRBV19,TRBJ2-2,TRBD1
CASSIRDTNQPQHF,TGTGCCAGTAGTATCAGGGACACGAATCAGCCCCAGCATTTT,NA,TRBV19,TRBJ1-5,NA
CASSLNRVLGTDTQYF,TGTGCCAGCTCACTCAACAGGGTTTTAGGCACAGATACGCAGTATTTT,NA,TRBV18,TRBJ2-3,NA
CSVRGPGGGADTQYF,TGCAGCGTCCGCGGACCGGGTGGGGGGGCAGATACGCAGTATTTT,NA,TRBV29-1,TRBJ2-3,TRBD2
CASSMGMGGQPQHF,TGTGCCAGTAGTATGGGGATGGGGGGTCAGCCCCAGCATTTT,NA,TRBV19,TRBJ1-5,NA
CASSLVPSGSEDTQYF,TGTGCCAGCAGCTTAGTTCCTAGCGGGAGCGAGGATACGCAGTATTTT,NA,TRBV7-9,TRBJ2-3,TRBD2
CASSPRGSGGYNEQFF,TGTGCCAGCAGTCCCCGCGGGAGCGGGGGCTACAATGAGCAGTTCTTC,once,TRBV28,TRBJ2-1,TRBD2
CASSPPSGLSSYNEQFF,TGTGCCAGCTCACCACCGAGCGGCCTTAGCTCCTACAATGAGCAGTTCTTC,NA,TRBV18,TRBJ2-1,NA
CASRSGSYNEQFF,TGTGCCAGCAGGTCCGGGAGCTACAATGAGCAGTTCTTC,NA,TRBV5-4,TRBJ2-1,NA
CSVEEGASEQFF,TGCAGCGTTGAAGAGGGGGCGAGTGAGCAGTTCTTC,once,TRBV29-1,TRBJ2-1,NA
CASSPPFTLTETLGYTF,TGTGCCAGCAGCCCCCCCTTTACTCTGACAGAGACTTTAGGCTACACCTTC,NA,TRBV11-2,TRBJ1-2,NA
CSVEGDIIYNEQFF,TGCAGCGTTGAAGGGGACATAATCTACAATGAGCAGTTCTTC,NA,TRBV29-1,TRBJ2-1,NA
CASSLQQFSNSPLHF,TGTGCCAGCAGCTTACAACAGTTTTCTAATTCACCCCTCCACTTT,NA,TRBV7-8,TRBJ1-6,NA
CSVAAGGQYYGYTF,TGCAGCGTCGCGGCGGGGGGGCAGTACTATGGCTACACCTTC,NA,TRBV29-1,TRBJ1-2,NA
CASSQDDDSPPGELFF,TGCGCCAGCAGCCAAGATGACGATAGCCCGCCCGGGGAGCTGTTTTTT,once,TRBV4-1,TRBJ2-2,NA
CATSRDRGPYEQYF,TGTGCCACCAGCAGAGATCGGGGTCCCTACGAGCAGTACTTC,NA,TRBV15,TRBJ2-7,NA
CASSLSGRRFGYTF,TGTGCCAGCAGCTTGTCAGGGCGAAGATTTGGCTACACCTTC,NA,TRBV5-4,TRBJ1-2,NA
CASSPDTNRGGMNTEAFF,TGCGCCAGCAGCCCGGACACCAACAGGGGAGGAATGAACACTGAAGCTTTCTTT,NA,TRBV5-1,TRBJ1-1,TRBD1
CASSELTGSGYTF,TGTGCCAGCAGTGAATTAACAGGGAGTGGCTACACCTTC,NA,TRBV6-1,TRBJ1-2,NA
CASSDTDRATEAFF,TGTGCCAGCAGTGACACTGACAGGGCCACTGAAGCTTTCTTT,few,TRBV6-4,TRBJ1-1,TRBD1
CASSLDTGSQETQYF,TGCGCCAGCAGCTTGGATACAGGGAGTCAAGAGACCCAGTACTTC,NA,TRBV5-1,TRBJ2-5,NA
CASSGFRGYNEQFF,TGTGCCAGCAGTGGTTTCAGGGGGTACAATGAGCAGTTCTTC,NA,TRBV25-1,TRBJ2-1,TRBD1
CASSARDYHNEQFF,TGTGCCAGCAGCGCTCGGGACTACCACAATGAGCAGTTCTTC,NA,TRBV7-2,TRBJ2-1,TRBD2
CASSQGAYGYTF,TGTGCCAGCAGTCAGGGGGCTTATGGCTACACCTTC,NA,TRBV12-3/TRBV12-4,TRBJ1-2,TRBD1
CASSHLRGRLAGTETQYF,TGTGCCAGCAGCCACCTCCGTGGCAGACTAGCGGGAACTGAGACCCAGTACTTC,NA,TRBV7-2,TRBJ2-5,TRBD2
CATREARRFSYNSPLHF,TGTGCCACCAGGGAGGCGAGACGGTTCTCCTATAATTCACCCCTCCACTTT,NA,TRBV15,TRBJ1-6,NA
CASSSTGDYGYTF,TGTGCCAGCAGCTCGACAGGGGACTATGGCTACACCTTC,NA,TRBV6-2/TRBV6-3,TRBJ1-2,TRBD1
CASSLGLRGQLDTQYF,TGTGCCAGCAGCTTAGGGCTCCGAGGGCAGTTAGATACGCAGTATTTT,NA,TRBV7-2,TRBJ2-3,NA
CSVGGNEQFF,TGCAGCGTTGGAGGGAATGAGCAGTTCTTC,many,TRBV29-1,TRBJ2-1,NA
CASSSRTGSYGYTF,TGTGCCAGCAGCTCACGGACAGGGTCATATGGCTACACCTTC,once,TRBV7-9,TRBJ1-2,TRBD1
CASRMVRDSPLHF,TGTGCCAGCAGGATGGTGCGGGATTCACCCCTCCACTTT,NA,TRBV6-5,TRBJ1-6,NA
CASSPDRATGELFF,TGCGCCAGCAGCCCGGACAGGGCCACCGGGGAGCTGTTTTTT,NA,TRBV5-1,TRBJ2-2,TRBD1
CASSKGLAHPGYF,TGTGCCAGTAGTAAGGGACTAGCACATCCAGGGTACTTC,NA,TRBV19,TRBJ2-5,TRBD2
CASSRAFLNTEAFF,TGCGCCAGCAGCCGCGCCTTTTTGAACACTGAAGCTTTCTTT,NA,TRBV23-1,TRBJ1-1,NA
CASSRGTGDEQYF,TGTGCCAGCAGCCGGGGGACAGGGGACGAGCAGTACTTC,NA,TRBV5-6,TRBJ2-7,TRBD1
CASSVDPSGGATDTQYF,TGTGCCAGCAGCGTAGATCCTAGCGGGGGGGCGACAGATACGCAGTATTTT,NA,TRBV9,TRBJ2-3,TRBD2
CASSFAGETQYF,TGTGCCAGCAGCTTCGCGGGAGAGACCCAGTACTTC,once,TRBV5-6,TRBJ2-5,NA
CASSHRGETQYF,TGTGCCAGCAGTCACAGGGGAGAGACCCAGTACTTC,NA,TRBV12-3/TRBV12-4,TRBJ2-5,TRBD1
CASSSGGTSLRDSYNEQFF,TGTGCCAGCAGCTCAGGAGGTACTTCTTTGCGGGACTCCTACAATGAGCAGTTCTTC,few,TRBV9,TRBJ2-1,NA
CASSDMVNTEAFF,TGTGCCAGTAGTGACATGGTGAACACTGAAGCTTTCTTT,NA,TRBV19,TRBJ1-1,NA